These 28 T cell receptor beta chains were all obtained from the same sample, sequenced in a study of OX40 agonist ivuxolimab in advanced cancers. The library was produced with the immunoSEQ multiplex PCR assay. TCRdb limited this immuneACCESS table to in-frame rearrangements with V and J called. A share of clones is missing; checked studies link under half to unresolved V genes, and the rest is unexplained. This sample holds about 73,000 clones; around 90% were observed only once. Jointly, the top ten make up approximately 9.3% of the sample. The specimen comprised CD4+ or CD8+ T cells sorted from blood, sampled in a trial of the OX40 agonist ivuxolimab. The receptors stem from an adult with an advanced solid tumor such as melanoma, head and neck, liver or kidney cancer.

The V gene is TRBV9, the J gene TRBJ1-6; no clear D gene. Between the trimmed V and J ends, which lost 0 bases and 7 bases, there was a span of 8 bases. The CDR3 has 14 residues. Per germline, CDR1 SGDLS and CDR2 YYNGEE. The CDR3 sequence: CASSVDGYNSPLHF. In DNA form, the CDR3 reads TGTGCCAGCAGCGTAGACGGTTACAATTCACCCCTCCACTTT. Together with reference TRBV9 and TRBJ1-6, the CDR3 gives the full variable domain: DSGVTQTPKHLITATGQRVTLRCSPRSGDLSVYWYQQSLDQGLQFLIQYYNGEERAKGNILERFSAQQFPDLHSELNLSSLELGDSALYFCASSVDGYNSPLHFGNGTRLTVT.

This chain uses TRBV7-9 with TRBJ2-5, with 7 bases identical to TRBD1. CDR1 and CDR2 (germline): SEHNR, FQNEAQ (reference sequence). The CDR3 sequence is 16 residues long. V dropped 5 bases and J dropped 3; count of bases not matched to a gene: 12. The CDR3 coding sequence is TGTGCCAGCAGCCCCCGGACAGGACACGAGAAAGAGACCCAGTACTTC. Translation gives CASSPRTGHEKETQYF.

This sequence joins TRBV5-6 and TRBJ2-3; 8 positions match TRBD1. The V and J ends lost 4 bases and 0 bases, in that order; junction bases with no gene match: 7. The CDR3 covers 16 residues. CDR1 SGHDT and CDR2 YYEEEE come from the germline V gene. The CDR3 spells CASSPLRTGSTDTQYF. The CDR3 DNA follows: TGTGCCAGCAGCCCATTGAGGACAGGGAGCACAGATACGCAGTATTTT.

The chain uses TRBV9 and TRBJ2-7, with 9 bases aligning to TRBD1. CDR3 length: 15 residues. The trim removed 0 bases at V and 1 base at J, leaving 2 bases unmatched. Germline assignment: CDR1 SGDLS and CDR2 YYNGEE. CDR3 bases: TGTGCCAGCAGCGTAGATGGGACAGGGTCCTACGAGCAGTACTTC. Its translation is CASSVDGTGSYEQYF.

This sequence joins TRBV5-1 and TRBJ1-3; 7 bases match TRBD1. Per germline, CDR1 SGHRS and CDR2 YFSETQ. The CDR3 has 16 residues. V lost 0 bases to trimming and J lost 0 bases; unmatched junction nucleotides: 3. CDR3 DNA: TGCGCCAGCAGCTTGGGACAGGGCCCCTCTGGAAACACCATATATTTT. This codes for CASSLGQGPSGNTIYF.

V gene TRBV11-2 combines with J gene TRBJ2-7; a weak D match, TRBD2 (6 bases). The CDR3 is made up of 10 amino acids. The germline CDR1 and CDR2 sequences are SGHAT and FQNNGV. V was pared by 8 bases and J by 8 bases, with 10 bases between. This CDR3 reads CASFGTQQYF. DNA for the CDR3: TGTGCCAGCTTCGGGACTCAGCAGTACTTC.

The rearrangement joins TRBV5-1 to TRBJ2-3; no clear D gene. V was trimmed by 0 bases and J by 6 bases, leaving 5 bases between them. The CDR3 covers 12 residues. Germline CDR1 is SGHRS and CDR2 is YFSETQ. The CDR3 coding sequence is TGCGCCAGCAGCTTGGTTGAGGATACGCAGTATTTT. This translates into CASSLVEDTQYF. Full variable domain (missing parts from reference TRBV5-1 and TRBJ2-3): KAGVTQTPRYLIKTRGQQVTLSCSPISGHRSVSWYQQTPGQGLQFLFEYFSETQRNKGNFPGRFSGRQFSNSRSEMNVSTLELGDSALYLCASSLVEDTQYFGPGTRLTVL.

V gene TRBV4-3 combines with J gene TRBJ2-3, with a weak D call TRBD2 (6 bases). The CDR3 sequence is 14 residues long. The germline CDR1 and CDR2 sequences are LGHNA and YSLEER. Trimming took off 3 bases at V and 3 bases at J, with 10 bases between the two ends. This CDR3 reads CASSHPEGTDTQYF. The CDR3 nucleotides read TGCGCCAGCAGCCACCCGGAGGGGACAGATACGCAGTATTTT.

This chain links TRBV5-8 with TRBJ2-5; D is unclear. From germline, CDR1 is SGHTS and CDR2 YDEGEE. The V end lost 4 bases, the J end lost 1 base, and 2 bases lay between the germline ends. This CDR3 spans 11 amino acids. CDR3 sequence: CASSLQETQYF. The CDR3 DNA reads TGTGCCAGCAGCCTCCAAGAGACCCAGTACTTC.

This chain links TRBV6-4 with TRBJ1-5; D not resolved. Germline V CDR1 and CDR2: MRHNA, SNTAGT. The CDR3 runs 14 residues. Trimming removed 5 bases at V and 0 bases at J, with 8 bases between. The CDR3: CASSPGDSNQPQHF. For the CDR3, the DNA is TGTGCCAGCAGTCCTGGGGATAGCAATCAGCCCCAGCATTTT.

This clone appeared a single time. V usage is TRBV4-1 and J usage is TRBJ1-2; unclear D gene. There are 15 residues in the CDR3. V lost 0 bases and J 8 bases, leaving 16 bases between the germline ends. The germline gives CDR1 MGHRA, CDR2 YSYEKL. This CDR3 is CASSQEVGGSGGYTF. The CDR3 bases are TGCGCCAGCAGCCAAGAGGTTGGCGGTTCGGGGGGCTACACCTTC.

CDR3 sequence: CAWTSGGGNTIYF. CDR3 nucleotides: TGTGCCTGGACGTCTGGGGGGGGAAACACCATATATTTT. The J gene is TRBJ1-3, the V gene TRBV30; D may be TRBD1 (5 bases). Trimming cost V 4 bases and J 4 bases, with 11 bases left between them. CDR3 length equals 13 residues. The germline gives CDR1 GTSNPN, CDR2 SVGIG (reference sequence).

The V and J genes are TRBV14 and TRBJ1-6; D not certain. Germline V gene data show CDR1 as SGHDN and CDR2 as FVKESK. The CDR3 is 13 residues long. Deletions cut 4 bases from V and 6 bases from J, with 7 bases between. CDR3 sequence reads: CASSRILNSPLHF. The DNA of the CDR3 is TGTGCCAGCAGCCGTATCCTTAATTCACCCCTCCACTTT. Using reference TRBV14 and TRBJ1-6 for the parts outside the CDR3, the full variable domain is EAGVTQFPSHSVIEKGQTVTLRCDPISGHDNLYWYRRVMGKEIKFLLHFVKESKQDESGMPNNRFLAERTGGTYSTLKVQPAELEDSGVYFCASSRILNSPLHFGNGTRLTVT.

This clone was detected only once. The chain has TRBV5-6 and TRBJ2-1, with D hard to call. The germline V gene encodes CDR1 SGHDT and CDR2 YYEEEE. CDR3 length: 13 residues. Trimming cost V 4 bases and J 7 bases, with 12 bases left between them. The CDR3 sequence: CASSDGLGNEQFF. The CDR3 DNA reads as TGTGCCAGCAGCGACGGTTTGGGGAATGAGCAGTTCTTC.

The genes are TRBV10-1 and TRBJ2-3, with no clear D. This CDR3 is 13 amino acids long. From germline, CDR1 is WNHNN and CDR2 SYGVQD (reference sequence). V dropped 2 bases and J dropped 5 bases, with 8 bases sitting between them. This CDR3 is CASSEGAVDTQYF. The DNA of the CDR3 is TGCGCCAGCAGTGAGGGCGCGGTAGATACGCAGTATTTT.

Only one count was recorded for this clone. This sequence joins TRBV7-9 and TRBJ1-2; D not certain. Deletions cut 1 base from V and 4 bases from J, with 7 bases between. This CDR3 is 13 amino acids long. Germline V CDR1 and CDR2: SEHNR, FQNEAQ (reference sequence). The CDR3 DNA is TGTGCCAGCAGCTTAGACGGATTCTATGGCTACACCTTC. This translates into CASSLDGFYGYTF.

CDR3 region: CASSQDRFMGNQPQHF. The CDR3 bases are TGCGCCAGCAGCCAAGATCGGTTCATGGGGAACCAGCCCCAGCATTTT. V usage is TRBV4-3 and J usage is TRBJ1-5; unclear D gene. The ends were cut back, 0 bases at V and 7 bases at J, with 16 bases in the middle. The CDR3 is 16 residues long. Germline CDR1 is LGHNA and CDR2 is YSLEER.

The chain has TRBV27 and TRBJ2-7; D is tentatively TRBD1 or TRBD2 (5 bases each). The ends were cut back, 6 bases at V and 3 bases at J, with 12 bases in the middle. Germline V gene sequence: CDR1 MNHEY, CDR2 SMNVEV (reference sequence). This CDR3 is built from 13 residues. The CDR3 loop is CASRPTGLYEQYF. The CDR3, as DNA: TGTGCCAGCAGGCCCACGGGGCTCTACGAGCAGTACTTC.

This rearrangement joins TRBV11-2 to TRBJ1-4; no reliable D call. The V gene lost 5 bases and the J gene lost 1 base, with 14 bases spanning the gap. Per the germline V gene, CDR1 is SGHAT and CDR2 is FQNNGV. CDR3 length equals 16 residues. The CDR3 coding sequence is TGTGCCAGCAGCATCCTTAGGGTGGAAACTAATGAAAAACTGTTTTTT. It specifies CASSILRVETNEKLFF.

The gene calls are TRBV2 and TRBJ2-3; possibly TRBD2 for D (6 bases). The ends were cut back, 8 bases at V and 9 bases at J, with 18 bases in the middle. Germline values: CDR1 SNHLY, CDR2 FYNNEI. The length of the CDR3 is 13 residues. The CDR3 loop is CASLRHTSPTQYF. The CDR3 DNA reads as TGTGCCAGCCTTAGGCATACTAGCCCCACGCAGTATTTT.

This clone has a single count. One junction end disagrees with the germline gene, perhaps due to a read error. V and J are TRBV7-7 and TRBJ2-5; D is possibly TRBD2 (6 bases). The CDR3 loop spans 15 amino acids. Germline loops: CDR1 SSHAT, CDR2 FNYEAQ (reference sequence). In nucleotides, the CDR3 is TGTGCTAGCAGCTTAGCGGCGGCAGCCCAAGAGACCCAGTACTTC. This sequence encodes CASSLAAAAQETQYF. Full variable domain (outside the CDR3, taken from reference TRBV7-7 and TRBJ2-5): GAGVSQSPRYKVTKRGQDVTLRCDPISSHATLYWYQQALGQGPEFLTYFNYEAQPDKSGLPSDRFSAERPEGSISTLTIQRTEQRDSAMYRCASSLAAAAQETQYFGPGTRLLVL.

V gene TRBV7-2 combines with J gene TRBJ2-1, with 9 bases identical to TRBD2. There are 15 residues in the CDR3. Trimming took 5 bases from V and 9 from J; bases not matched to a gene: 11. Per the germline V gene, CDR1 is SGHTA and CDR2 is FQGNSA. CDR3 loop: CASSPMGGGASEQFF. CDR3 DNA sequence: TGTGCCAGCAGCCCCATGGGCGGGGGGGCCAGTGAGCAGTTCTTC.

This clone has more than one count but fewer than ten. One junction end disagrees with the germline gene, perhaps due to a read error. V gene TRBV4-1 combines with J gene TRBJ2-7; no definite D call. The CDR3 sequence is 14 residues long. Germline loops: CDR1 MGHRA, CDR2 YSYEKL. This chain's CDR3 is CATSQGSGFYEQYF. In DNA, the CDR3 is TGCGCCACCAGCCAAGGGTCCGGCTTCTACGAGCAGTACTTC.

The chain carries TRBV13 and TRBJ2-5; D unresolved. Germline values: CDR1 PRHDT, CDR2 FYEKMQ (reference sequence). This CDR3 has 11 amino acids. The ends were cut back, 4 bases at V and 4 bases at J, with 4 bases in the middle. The CDR3 coding sequence is TGTGCCAGCAGCTCGAGAGAGACCCAGTACTTC. It yields the protein CASSSRETQYF.

The rearrangement joins TRBV5-1 to TRBJ2-3; D may be TRBD2 (5 bases). Between the trimmed V and J ends, which lost 4 bases and 1 base, there was a span of 16 bases. Germline V gives CDR1 SGHRS, CDR2 YFSETQ. CDR3 length: 16 amino acids. The DNA for the CDR3 is TGCGCCAGCAGCAGCCACTGGACTGGAGGCACAGATACGCAGTATTTT. It translates to CASSSHWTGGTDTQYF.

The chain carries TRBV5-5 and TRBJ1-1; D not certain. The V gene's germline CDR1 is SGHKS and CDR2 YYEKEE (reference sequence). The CDR3 length is 14 residues. V lost 0 bases to trimming and J lost 1 base, with 7 bases between them. The CDR3 bases are TGTGCCAGCAGCTTGGCGGACCCGAACACTGAAGCTTTCTTT. Translated: CASSLADPNTEAFF.

The rearrangement links TRBV6-5 to TRBJ2-1; 8 bases map to TRBD2. Looked up from germline, CDR1 is MNHEY and CDR2 is SVGAGI. The CDR3 runs 15 residues. V trimming: 2 bases; J trimming: 9 bases; junction bases outside the gene matches: 9. The CDR3 sequence is CASSYAHGGATEQFF. CDR3 DNA sequence: TGTGCCAGCAGTTACGCCCACGGGGGGGCCACTGAGCAGTTCTTC.

The rearrangement links TRBV4-1 to TRBJ2-7, with TRBD2 identical over 15 bases. The CDR3 is 18 residues long. Germline assignment: CDR1 MGHRA and CDR2 YSYEKL. V gave up 2 bases and J gave up 6 bases; unmatched junction bases: 11. The CDR3, as DNA: TGCGCCAGCAGCCAACCCGGGACTAGCGGGGGGTACGTCTCCGAGCAGTACTTC. Its translation is CASSQPGTSGGYVSEQYF.